A single sample gave rise to the 29 T cell receptor beta chains below, sequenced in a study of cytomegalovirus exposure and HLA in healthy donors. It was with 60 Vbeta and 13 Jbeta primers that the PCR ran. Clones were sequenced by immunoSEQ multiplex PCR, and TCRdb holds only the in-frame ones, with some missing. The sample yields fewer than 200,000 clones, approximately 86% seen once. Sequenced sample: PBMCs. The receptors shown here come from a male donor in good health and CMV-seronegative.

V gene TRBV6-5 combines with J gene TRBJ1-2; no firm D call. The CDR3 covers 15 residues. The germline V and J ends were trimmed by 1 base and 4 bases, with 13 bases remaining between them. Germline V CDR1 and CDR2: MNHEY, SVGAGI. The CDR3 loop reads CASSYLPSGGYGYTF. The CDR3, as DNA: TGTGCCAGCAGTTACTTGCCTTCTGGAGGCTATGGCTACACCTTC.

This chain uses TRBV7-9 with TRBJ1-1; no clear D. The CDR3 has 13 amino acids. The V gene lost 5 bases and the J gene lost 1 base, with 8 bases spanning the gap. In germline, CDR1 is SEHNR, CDR2 FQNEAQ (reference sequence). CDR3 DNA: TGTGCCAGCAGCACAACAGAGAACACTGAAGCTTTCTTT. Translation: CASSTTENTEAFF.

This chain links TRBV6-1 with TRBJ2-1, with 7 bases lining up with TRBD2. V gave up 4 bases and J gave up 5 bases; unmatched junction bases: 8. The CDR3 contains 15 residues. Germline-derived CDR1 and CDR2 are MNHNS and SASEGT. The CDR3 sequence is CASSVGGILDNEQFF. For the CDR3, the DNA is TGTGCCAGCAGTGTGGGAGGGATATTAGACAATGAGCAGTTCTTC.

This clone was detected only once. This chain uses TRBV6-5 with TRBJ2-1; weak D call: TRBD1 (5 bases). V was cut by 0 bases and J by 3 bases, with 6 bases left in between. Per germline, CDR1 MNHEY and CDR2 SVGAGI. The CDR3 spans 14 residues. In nucleotides, the CDR3 is TGTGCCAGCAGTTACTCACAGGACTACAATGAGCAGTTCTTC. Translated: CASSYSQDYNEQFF.

The chain is built from TRBV7-2 and TRBJ2-1; D is possibly TRBD2 (6 bases). The CDR3 consists of 15 residues. Trimming shortened V by 5 bases and J by 9 bases, and 20 bases separated the two germline ends. Germline CDR1 and CDR2: SGHTA and FQGNSA. The CDR3 protein is CASSPPGLPSGEQFF. CDR3 sequence (DNA): TGTGCCAGCAGCCCGCCGGGACTGCCATCAGGTGAGCAGTTCTTC.

V gene TRBV6-5 combines with J gene TRBJ2-7; D is possibly TRBD1 (5 bases). The germline CDR1 and CDR2 sequences are MNHEY and SVGAGI. CDR3 length: 13 amino acids. V was shortened by 3 bases and J by 1 base, with 7 bases between the two germline ends. In DNA form, the CDR3 reads TGTGCCAGCAGTTATAGACAGTCCTACGAGCAGTACTTC. Protein: CASSYRQSYEQYF.

The rearrangement uses TRBV15 and TRBJ1-1; 7 bases match TRBD1. V shed 6 bases and J 2 bases; nucleotides not matched to a gene: 9. The CDR3 contains 15 residues. The V gene's germline CDR1 is LNHNV and CDR2 YYDKDF (reference sequence). The CDR3 DNA reads TGTGCCACCAGTACCCGACAGGGTGGTAACACTGAAGCTTTCTTT. Residues: CATSTRQGGNTEAFF.

The CDR3 DNA follows: TGTGCCAGTAGTACTCGGGGCACAGATACGCAGTATTTT. Amino acids: CASSTRGTDTQYF. This rearrangement joins TRBV19 to TRBJ2-3; D gene ambiguous. Germline lookup yields CDR1 LNHDA and CDR2 SQIVND (reference sequence). The CDR3 consists of 13 residues. Trimming shortened V by 4 bases and J by 1 base, and 6 bases separated the two germline ends.

This chain connects TRBV4-1 to TRBJ1-5; a weak D match, TRBD1 (5 bases). The germline V gene has CDR1 MGHRA and CDR2 YSYEKL. The CDR3 runs 17 residues. V lost 1 base and J lost 4, with 17 bases in between. DNA for the CDR3: TGCGCCAGCAGCCAAGGCTTCGGGGGGGGAGCGAATCAGCCCCAGCATTTT. Translated: CASSQGFGGGANQPQHF.

The chain carries TRBV6-5 and TRBJ2-7, with 7 bases identical to TRBD2. The CDR3 sequence is 15 residues long. The germline V gene encodes CDR1 MNHEY and CDR2 SVGAGI. J was trimmed by 7 bases and V by 6 bases; bases with no gene match: 15. The CDR3 spells CASSPPASGIGEQYF. Here the CDR3 DNA reads TGTGCCAGCAGCCCACCCGCGAGCGGGATAGGGGAGCAGTACTTC.

There are a few counts of this clone. This sequence joins TRBV5-1 and TRBJ2-3; possibly TRBD2 for D (5 bases). The CDR3 totals 14 residues. Germline V gene sequence: CDR1 SGHRS, CDR2 YFSETQ. The ends were cut back, 2 bases at V and 1 base at J, with 8 bases in the middle. CDR3 coding DNA: TGCGCCAGCAGCTTCTCGCGGGGCACAGATACGCAGTATTTT. It codes for CASSFSRGTDTQYF.

This rearrangement joins TRBV4-1 to TRBJ2-5; TRBD1 is a possible D gene (6 bases). V gave up 1 base and J gave up 1 base, with 10 bases separating them. The CDR3 sequence is 15 residues long. In germline, CDR1 is MGHRA, CDR2 YSYEKL. The CDR3 sequence: CASSQASGAQETQYF. CDR3 coding DNA: TGCGCCAGCAGCCAAGCTTCAGGGGCCCAAGAGACCCAGTACTTC.

The rearrangement uses TRBV6-5 and TRBJ1-2, with 8 bases identical to TRBD1. Trimming at V came to 1 base and at J to 6 bases, leaving 4 bases not matched to a gene. The CDR3 consists of 14 residues. CDR1 is MNHEY, CDR2 SVGAGI, per germline. The CDR3 loop reads CASSYLDRENGYTF. The CDR3 DNA sequence: TGTGCCAGCAGTTACTTGGACAGGGAAAATGGCTACACCTTC.

This chain links TRBV10-3 with TRBJ1-5, with TRBD1 matching 7 bases. The germline V gene has CDR1 ENHRY and CDR2 SYGVKD. The junction had 2 bases not matched to a gene; V was cut back by 4 bases and J by 5 bases. The CDR3 is 13 amino acids. The CDR3, as DNA: TGTGCCATCAGTGGACAGGGCGATCAGCCCCAGCATTTT. Amino acid sequence: CAISGQGDQPQHF.

The count of this clone is one. This chain joins TRBV5-1 and TRBJ2-4; D might be TRBD1 (6 bases). The V and J ends lost 0 bases and 1 base respectively, with 11 bases between them. CDR3 size: 16 residues. The germline V gene encodes CDR1 SGHRS and CDR2 YFSETQ. The CDR3 bases are TGCGCCAGCAGCTTGGATGCAGGGGTTGCCAAAAACATTCAGTACTTC. This translates into CASSLDAGVAKNIQYF.

The chain recombines TRBV13 with TRBJ2-3; 7 bases are a match to TRBD2. The CDR3 contains 14 residues. Germline-derived CDR1 and CDR2 are PRHDT and FYEKMQ (reference sequence). The V segment lost 3 bases and the J segment 4 bases; nucleotides outside the gene matches: 4. The CDR3 region has the DNA TGTGCCAGCAGCTTTTGGGGGGGGGCAGATACGCAGTATTTT. This encodes CASSFWGGADTQYF.

The chain recombines TRBV18 with TRBJ1-2, with a possible D match to TRBD1 (5 bases). V gave up 0 bases and J gave up 7 bases, with 15 bases separating them. This CDR3 is built from 15 residues. Germline V gives CDR1 KGHSH, CDR2 LQKENI. This chain's CDR3 is CASSPPSGLLSGYTF. In nucleotides, the CDR3 is TGTGCCAGCTCACCACCCTCAGGGTTACTAAGTGGCTACACCTTC.

The chain joins TRBV6-5 to TRBJ1-6; tentatively, D is TRBD1 (5 bases). This CDR3 is 14 amino acids long. Germline CDR1 MNHEY, CDR2 SVGAGI. The V end was cut by 5 bases, the J end by 10 bases, with 15 bases between. CDR3 loop: CASSQLRGESPLHF. CDR3 DNA: TGTGCCAGCAGTCAGCTACGGGGGGAATCACCCCTCCACTTT.

This chain uses TRBV7-9 with TRBJ2-5; 9 bases agree with TRBD2. The V segment lost 3 bases and the J segment 3 bases; nucleotides outside the gene matches: 5. The germline V gene has CDR1 SEHNR and CDR2 FQNEAQ (reference sequence). The CDR3 sequence is 15 residues long. The CDR3 is CASSFGSGGKETQYF. DNA of the CDR3: TGTGCCAGCAGCTTTGGTAGCGGGGGAAAAGAGACCCAGTACTTC.

As regards this clone: This sample also contains other DNA sequences that code for the same CDR3. This chain uses TRBV12-5 with TRBJ2-5, with 7 nucleotides matching TRBD2. This CDR3 has 14 amino acids. V lost 7 bases and J lost 5; bases outside the gene matches: 10. Germline values: CDR1 LGHNT, CDR2 FRNRAP. CDR3 sequence reads: CASAGAGPEETQYF. CDR3 DNA: TGTGCTAGTGCTGGAGCGGGACCGGAGGAGACCCAGTACTTC.

This chain uses TRBV27 with TRBJ1-5; 7 bases fit TRBD1. Germline CDR1 is MNHEY and CDR2 is SMNVEV (reference sequence). V dropped 8 bases and J dropped 4; count of bases not matched to a gene: 8. This CDR3 spans 14 amino acids. The CDR3 bases are TGTGCCAGCCGACGGAAGGGGGCGAATCAGCCCCAGCATTTT. Protein product: CASRRKGANQPQHF.

The chain employs TRBV21-1 and TRBJ1-4. TRBV21-1 is termed a pseudogene. This CDR3 has 17 amino acids. CDR3 sequence (DNA): TGTGCCAGCAGCAAGGGACTCCGGGTGGGAACTAATGAAAAACTGTTTTTT. Translating gives CASSKGLRVGTNEKLFF.

CDR3 region: CASSPIRGLNTEAFF. The CDR3 nucleotides read TGTGCCAGCAGTCCCATTAGGGGGCTGAACACTGAAGCTTTCTTT. The V call is TRBV25-1, the J call TRBJ1-1; TRBD1 aligns across 7 bases. This CDR3 contains 15 residues. The J segment lost 0 bases and the V segment lost 5 bases, leaving 6 bases of the junction unmatched. Germline V gene sequence: CDR1 MGHDK, CDR2 SYGVNS.

J is TRBJ2-3 and V is TRBV2, with 10 bases lining up with TRBD2. Per the germline V gene, CDR1 is SNHLY and CDR2 is FYNNEI. The CDR3 contains 16 residues. With V trimmed by 4 bases and J by 2 bases, 6 bases remained unmatched. The CDR3 is CASSVEAGGPTDTQYF. The CDR3 DNA reads as TGTGCCAGCAGTGTCGAAGCGGGGGGGCCCACAGATACGCAGTATTTT.

This clone was seen more than once but under ten times. The gene calls are TRBV5-1 and TRBJ2-1, with 7 nucleotides matching TRBD1. After removal of 5 bases from V and 1 base from J, the junction contained 9 bases not matched to a gene. Per germline, CDR1 SGHRS and CDR2 YFSETQ. The CDR3 runs 16 residues. The CDR3 DNA follows: TGCGCCAGCAGTCAATTGACAGGGTCGTCCTACAATGAGCAGTTCTTC. This encodes CASSQLTGSSYNEQFF.

This clone was counted a single time. V is TRBV5-1 and J is TRBJ2-3; D might be TRBD1 (5 bases). Germline values: CDR1 SGHRS, CDR2 YFSETQ. Trimming took 0 bases from V and 6 from J, leaving 14 bases between them. This CDR3 contains 15 residues. The CDR3 sequence is CASSLGGQPGDTQYF. As DNA, the CDR3 is TGCGCCAGCAGCTTGGGGGGCCAGCCCGGGGATACGCAGTATTTT.

This clone has just one count. This chain connects TRBV7-9 to TRBJ2-2, with D unclear. The V gene lost 0 bases and the J gene lost 7 bases, with 3 bases spanning the gap. CDR1 and CDR2 from the germline V gene are SEHNR and FQNEAQ (reference sequence). The CDR3 runs to 12 residues. In nucleotides, the CDR3 is TGTGCCAGCAGCTTAGCTATCGGGGAGCTGTTTTTT. Translated: CASSLAIGELFF.

This rearrangement joins TRBV18 to TRBJ1-3, with 8 positions matching TRBD1. V was pared by 1 base and J by 4 bases, with 6 bases of the junction left unmatched. Germline CDR1 and CDR2: KGHSH and LQKENI. The CDR3 consists of 16 residues. The CDR3 nucleotides read TGTGCCAGCTCACCACTCAGGGGGCGAGGAGGAAACACCATATATTTT. Translation: CASSPLRGRGGNTIYF.

This chain links TRBV5-1 with TRBJ2-5, with 8 bases matching TRBD1. The DNA matches TRBJ2-7 better at its end, which makes the J call doubtful. Germline CDR1 reads SGHRS; CDR2 reads YFSETQ. CDR3 size: 15 residues. CDR3 region: CASSTSTGTGYEQYF. CDR3 DNA sequence: TGCGCCAGCAGCACCTCGACCGGGACAGGCTACGAGCAGTACTTC.